This TCR beta chain is from a study of OX40 agonist ivuxolimab in advanced cancers. The overall study: Patients received the agonistic anti-OX40 (CD134) antibody ivuxolimab. The eligibility criteria allowed prior anti-PD-1, anti-PD-L1 or anti-CTLA-4 therapy, and 30% to 45% had some. General study findings and limits: Researchers did not determine the expanded peripheral T cells' antigen specificity.

Of note for this clone: Its specificity is unknown.

The data were produced by immunoSEQ multiplex PCR, yet TCRdb's version contains in-frame clones alone and is incomplete. The repertoire has roughly 80,000 clones, around nine tenths of them found once; the top ten carry over 0.35%. Trimming stripped 1 base from V and 4 bases from J, with 14 bases between. The CDR3 runs to 15 residues. Germline V lookup: CDR1 SGHNT, CDR2 YENEEA. The V gene is TRBV11-3, the J gene TRBJ2-7; possible D gene TRBD2, 6 bases. The clonotype originates from an adult with an advanced solid tumor such as melanoma, head and neck, liver or kidney cancer. The specimen was CD4+ or CD8+ T cells sorted from blood, collected in a trial of the OX40 agonist ivuxolimab. CDR3 bases: TGTGCCAGCAGCTTAGCCGGGACTGGGGGGTACGAGCAGTACTTC. Its protein product is CASSLAGTGGYEQYF.